Below are 12 T cell receptor beta chains sequenced from a single sample in a study of cytomegalovirus exposure and HLA in healthy donors. 60 Vbeta and 13 Jbeta primers were used in PCR. The method was immunoSEQ multiplex PCR; TCRdb's version includes in-frame clones alone and lacks a portion of them. Among about 120,000 clones listed, 79% were seen once. The sample comprised PBMCs. These receptors originate from a man aged 30-40 years in good health and CMV-seropositive.

The chain employs TRBV10-3 and TRBJ2-7, with 9 bases fitting TRBD2. The CDR3 contains 15 residues. V lost 2 bases to trimming and J lost 2 bases; unmatched junction nucleotides: 4. Per the germline V gene, CDR1 is ENHRY and CDR2 is SYGVKD. The CDR3 spells CAISERSGRTYEQYF. The CDR3 DNA is TGTGCCATCAGTGAGAGGAGCGGGAGGACCTACGAGCAGTACTTC.

The rearrangement uses TRBV9 and TRBJ2-7; 8 positions agree with TRBD2. The J call may be mistaken, given a closer DNA end match to TRBJ2-1. This CDR3 is built from 14 residues. Germline V gene sequence: CDR1 SGDLS, CDR2 YYNGEE. CDR3 sequence reads: CASSFSGNYNEQFF. CDR3 sequence (DNA): TGTGCCAGCAGCTTTAGCGGGAACTACAATGAGCAGTTCTTC.

The gene calls are TRBV13 and TRBJ2-5, with D maybe TRBD2 (6 bases). Trimming pared 2 bases from V and 2 bases from J, leaving 12 bases between. Germline V gene lookup returns CDR1 PRHDT and CDR2 FYEKMQ (reference sequence). This CDR3 comprises 15 residues. The CDR3 spells CASSLRVGRQETQYF. DNA of the CDR3: TGTGCCAGCAGCTTAAGGGTGGGGAGGCAAGAGACCCAGTACTTC.

V usage is TRBV11-1 and J usage is TRBJ2-1; 11 bases match TRBD2. V trimming: 8 bases; J trimming: 4 bases; junction bases outside the gene matches: 4. Germline lookup yields CDR1 SGHAT and CDR2 FQDESV (reference sequence). The CDR3 contains 14 residues. CDR3 DNA: TGTGCCAGCTATGGGACTAGCGGTTACAATGAGCAGTTCTTC. This codes for CASYGTSGYNEQFF.

In this sample, this clone turned up once. V usage is TRBV27 and J usage is TRBJ2-7, with 10 bases that match TRBD2. The CDR3 is made up of 16 amino acids. V was clipped by 3 bases and J by 5 bases; unmatched bases: 10. The germline V gene encodes CDR1 MNHEY and CDR2 SMNVEV (reference sequence). This CDR3 is CASSLQREGTLNEQYF. The CDR3 DNA reads as TGTGCCAGCAGTTTGCAGCGGGAGGGAACTCTCAACGAGCAGTACTTC.

This chain joins TRBV15 and TRBJ2-3; D gene ambiguous. Germline V gene sequence: CDR1 LNHNV, CDR2 YYDKDF (reference sequence). The CDR3 totals 17 residues. The V gene lost 1 base and the J gene lost 0 bases, with 14 bases spanning the gap. The CDR3 sequence is CATSRVGGRSSTDTQYF. CDR3 nucleotide sequence: TGTGCCACCAGCAGAGTAGGCGGTCGGTCGAGCACAGATACGCAGTATTTT.

The chain joins TRBV18 to TRBJ2-5, with 7 bases fitting TRBD2. Trimming took 6 bases from V and 5 from J; bases not matched to a gene: 6. Looked up from germline, CDR1 is KGHSH and CDR2 is LQKENI. The CDR3 sequence is 13 residues long. The CDR3 spells CASSLLSGETQYF. The CDR3 DNA is TGTGCCAGCTCCCTCCTTAGCGGGGAGACCCAGTACTTC.

The chain combines TRBV11-1 with TRBJ2-5, with 11 positions matching TRBD2. The J call may be mistaken, given a closer DNA end match to TRBJ2-7. This CDR3 contains 16 residues. Germline CDR1 SGHAT, CDR2 FQDESV (reference sequence). This CDR3 is CASSADLAGGTYEQYF. CDR3 nucleotide sequence: TGTGCCAGCAGCGCCGACCTAGCGGGAGGAACCTACGAGCAGTACTTC.

This sequence joins TRBV2 and TRBJ1-1; D unclear. The CDR3 is 14 amino acids. Per germline, CDR1 SNHLY and CDR2 FYNNEI. V lost 3 bases to trimming and J lost 5 bases, with 13 bases between them. In nucleotides, the CDR3 is TGTGCCAGCAGTGACGAGGTTTCGGGGACTGAAGCTTTCTTT. The encoded protein is CASSDEVSGTEAFF.

V is TRBV14 and J is TRBJ1-1; 7 nucleotides line up with TRBD1. The V gene's germline CDR1 is SGHDN and CDR2 FVKESK. V shed 6 bases, J shed 3 bases, and the junction held 7 bases outside the gene matches. This CDR3 has 14 residues. CDR3 DNA: TGTGCCAGCAGTCCTACAGGGGCGTACACTGAAGCTTTCTTT. Translated, it gives CASSPTGAYTEAFF.

The chain joins TRBV5-4 to TRBJ2-1; TRBD2 is a possible D gene (7 bases). Germline CDR1 and CDR2: SGHNT and YYREEE (reference sequence). V lost 4 bases and J 2 bases, leaving 13 bases between the germline ends. The CDR3 is made up of 15 amino acids. Here the CDR3 DNA reads TGTGCCAGCAGCCTCCTCGGGGGGCCCTACAATGAGCAGTTCTTC. Translation: CASSLLGGPYNEQFF.

For this clone: The junction shows a germline mismatch at one end, possibly a read error. The chain joins TRBV7-2 to TRBJ2-4; D call uncertain. Germline loops: CDR1 SGHTA, CDR2 FQGNSA. The CDR3 is 13 amino acids. Written as DNA, the CDR3 is TGTGCCAGCAGCTGGCTTCTTTTAAACAGTCAGTACTTC. Protein product: CASSWLLLNSQYF.